A selection of T cell receptor beta chains follows, all from one sample in a study of Ad26.COV2.S vaccination and SARS-CoV-2 variants. TCRdb's table, derived via immunoSEQ multiplex PCR, lists solely in-frame clones and lacks some. The data show 300,000 to 350,000 clones, more than 70% seen once. Sequencing was performed on peripheral blood, taken in a trial of Ad26.COV2.S vaccine versus placebo. Receptors were obtained from a person between 18 and 65 years old who received the Ad26.COV2.S COVID-19 vaccine or a placebo. Both conserved end residues are part of each CDR3. The order of the fields is clone size, D gene, J gene, V gene, CDR3 protein, CDR3 DNA. A D gene is named only where the DNA matches it firmly. Part of the rows lack a size; the others show once, few, many or a class for expanded clones.

size: NA
D: TRBD1
J: TRBJ1-4
V: TRBV2
CDR3: CASSRQGRSEKLFF
DNA: TGTGCCAGCAGTCGACAGGGGCGAAGTGAAAAACTGTTTTTT

size: once
D: NA
J: TRBJ2-1
V: TRBV9
CDR3: CASTTRTRGGEQFF
DNA: TGTGCCAGCACAACTCGGACCAGGGGCGGTGAGCAGTTCTTC

size: few
D: TRBD1
J: TRBJ1-2
V: TRBV5-4
CDR3: CASSSGTGASHGYTF
DNA: TGTGCCAGCAGCTCCGGGACAGGGGCCTCACATGGCTACACCTTC

size: NA
D: NA
J: TRBJ2-1
V: TRBV18
CDR3: CASSPRLGTEYNEQFF
DNA: TGTGCCAGCTCACCACGACTTGGGACGGAGTACAATGAGCAGTTCTTC

size: NA
D: TRBD2
J: TRBJ2-1
V: TRBV27
CDR3: CASSNWEGTGEQFF
DNA: TGTGCCAGCTCAAACTGGGAGGGGACCGGAGAGCAGTTCTTC

size: NA
D: TRBD1
J: TRBJ2-3
V: TRBV7-9
CDR3: CASSLDLTGSSTDTQYF
DNA: TGTGCCAGCAGCTTAGACTTGACAGGGTCTAGCACAGATACGCAGTATTTT

size: once
D: NA
J: TRBJ2-6
V: TRBV12-3/TRBV12-4
CDR3: CASRESGANVLTF
DNA: TGTGCCAGCCGGGAATCTGGGGCCAACGTCCTGACTTTC

size: few
D: NA
J: TRBJ2-1
V: TRBV9
CDR3: CASSVVGSGVSYNEQFF
DNA: TGTGCCAGCAGCGTAGTAGGGTCAGGTGTATCCTACAATGAGCAGTTCTTC

size: NA
D: NA
J: TRBJ2-7
V: TRBV3-1/TRBV3-2
CDR3: CASSQAIPSWEQYF
DNA: TGTGCCAGCAGCCAAGCCATACCTAGCTGGGAGCAGTACTTC

size: NA
D: NA
J: TRBJ2-7
V: TRBV7-3
CDR3: CASSRVGGAWDEQYF
DNA: TGTGCCAGCAGCCGAGTAGGGGGGGCCTGGGACGAGCAGTACTTC

size: few
D: NA
J: TRBJ1-3
V: TRBV5-1
CDR3: CASSLAIGPSSGNTIYF
DNA: TGCGCCAGCAGCTTGGCAATTGGACCTTCCTCTGGAAACACCATATATTTT

size: once
D: TRBD1
J: TRBJ1-2
V: TRBV10-3
CDR3: CAISESTGQGQQNGYTF
DNA: TGTGCCATCAGTGAGTCAACGGGTCAGGGACAGCAAAATGGCTACACCTTC

size: NA
D: NA
J: TRBJ1-1
V: TRBV18
CDR3: CASSQGTDTEAFF
DNA: TGTGCCAGTTCACAGGGAACGGACACTGAAGCTTTCTTT

size: NA
D: NA
J: TRBJ1-1
V: TRBV5-1
CDR3: CASSSSTVNTEAFF
DNA: TGCGCCAGCAGCAGTTCAACAGTGAACACTGAAGCTTTCTTT